Listed here are 9 T cell receptor beta chains from one sample, sequenced in a study of blood T cell repertoires in COVID-19. Produced via immunoSEQ multiplex PCR; TCRdb's table is partial and in-frame only. The sample shows 200,000 to 250,000 clones, about 80% of them seen only once. The sample was PBMCs or T cells enriched from blood (not recorded which). These receptors came from a man aged 35-49 years who had recovered from COVID-19.

J is TRBJ1-6 and V is TRBV12-3 or TRBV12-4; D gene unclear. V was trimmed by 3 bases and J by 11 bases, leaving 11 bases between them. The CDR3 has 13 residues. CDR3 coding DNA: TGTGCCAGCAGTTTTGTCAGGTTCGCACCCCTCCACTTT. Translated, it gives CASSFVRFAPLHF.

The chain joins TRBV2 to TRBJ2-5; 10 bases match TRBD2. The ends lost 0 bases at V and 0 bases at J; junction bases unmatched: 7. The CDR3 spans 18 residues. Looked up from germline, CDR1 is SNHLY and CDR2 is FYNNEI. The CDR3 sequence is CASSEALRTSGNQETQYF. The CDR3 region has the DNA TGTGCCAGCAGTGAAGCGCTTAGGACTAGCGGCAACCAAGAGACCCAGTACTTC.

This clone was detected only a few times. The J gene is TRBJ2-7, the V gene TRBV18; D perhaps matches TRBD2 (7 bases). The CDR3 loop spans 15 amino acids. Trimming took off 2 bases at V and 2 bases at J, with 13 bases between the two ends. CDR1 is KGHSH and CDR2 is LQKENI in the germline V gene. The CDR3 DNA is TGTGCCAGCTCACCAGGGGGCGGGAGCCCCTACGAGCAGTACTTC. It yields the protein CASSPGGGSPYEQYF. The complete variable domain, with remaining parts taken from reference TRBV18 and TRBJ2-7, reads NAGVMQNPRHLVRRRGQEARLRCSPMKGHSHVYWYRQLPEEGLKFMVYLQKENIIDESGMPKERFSAEFPKEGPSILRIQQVVRGDSAAYFCASSPGGGSPYEQYFGPGTRLTVT.

The chain joins TRBV7-6 to TRBJ2-2, with TRBD2 matching over 9 bases. The CDR3 length is 16 residues. The ends lost 4 bases at V and 3 bases at J; junction bases unmatched: 6. Per the germline V gene, CDR1 is SGHVS and CDR2 is FNYEAQ. CDR3 in DNA: TGTGCCAGCAGCTCAAGACTAGCGGTAGACACCGGGGAGCTGTTTTTT. Residues: CASSSRLAVDTGELFF.

The rearrangement uses TRBV3-1 (or the pseudogene TRBV3-2) and TRBJ1-4; D might be TRBD1 (6 bases). CDR3 length: 16 residues. V lost 4 bases to trimming and J lost 7 bases, with 19 bases between them. Per the germline V gene, CDR1 is LGHDT and CDR2 is YNNKEL (reference sequence). This chain's CDR3 is CASSLLTNRVGEKLFF. The CDR3 DNA sequence: TGTGCCAGCAGCCTCCTGACGAACAGGGTTGGTGAAAAACTGTTTTTT.

On this clone itself: The same CDR3 can be traced to other DNA sequences in this sample. The rearrangement uses TRBV27 and TRBJ1-2, with TRBD1 matching over 7 bases. The CDR3 sequence is 13 residues long. J lost 4 bases, V lost 3 bases, and 2 bases had no gene match. The germline gives CDR1 MNHEY, CDR2 SMNVEV (reference sequence). The CDR3 bases are TGTGCCAGCAGTTTGACAGGGTCCTATGGCTACACCTTC. Protein sequence: CASSLTGSYGYTF.

This clone was found a few times. The V call is TRBV5-1, the J call TRBJ2-7; 7 nucleotides line up with TRBD2. This CDR3 has 14 residues. The ends lost 3 bases at V and 3 bases at J; junction bases unmatched: 6. Germline V gives CDR1 SGHRS, CDR2 YFSETQ. Written as DNA, the CDR3 is TGCGCCAGCAGCTCCGGTGGGGAGGGCTACGAGCAGTACTTC. Amino acids: CASSSGGEGYEQYF.

This clone appeared a single time. The gene calls are TRBV7-9 and TRBJ2-7; D remains unclear. Trimming removed 1 base at V and 3 bases at J, with 7 bases between. CDR3 length: 13 residues. CDR1 SEHNR and CDR2 FQNEAQ come from the germline V gene (reference sequence). As DNA, the CDR3 is TGTGCCAGCAGCTTAGGCCTGAGCTACGAGCAGTACTTC. This gives the protein CASSLGLSYEQYF. Variable domain in full (rest from reference TRBV7-9 and TRBJ2-7): DTGVSQNPRHKITKRGQNVTFRCDPISEHNRLYWYRQTLGQGPEFLTYFQNEAQLEKSRLLSDRFSAERPKGSFSTLEIQRTEQGDSAMYLCASSLGLSYEQYFGPGTRLTVT.

This chain links TRBV5-1 with TRBJ2-7; TRBD1 matches 8 bases. CDR1 and CDR2 (germline): SGHRS, YFSETQ. V lost 5 bases and J lost 2; bases outside the gene matches: 18. The CDR3 covers 18 residues. The CDR3 loop reads CASRILPIGQGFAYEQYF. CDR3 nucleotides: TGCGCCAGCAGGATTCTGCCCATAGGACAGGGCTTTGCCTACGAGCAGTACTTC. The full variable domain, completed using reference TRBV5-1 and TRBJ2-7, is KAGVTQTPRYLIKTRGQQVTLSCSPISGHRSVSWYQQTPGQGLQFLFEYFSETQRNKGNFPGRFSGRQFSNSRSEMNVSTLELGDSALYLCASRILPIGQGFAYEQYFGPGTRLTVT.